Presented here are 19 T cell receptor beta chains from one specimen sequenced in a study of blood T cell repertoires in COVID-19. Generated by immunoSEQ multiplex PCR, the TCRdb table keeps only in-frame clones and is missing some. The table shows about 260,000 clones, with approximately 88% occurring only once. The sequenced sample consisted of peripheral blood. The origin of the receptors is a woman in her 70s with COVID-19, enrolled during active disease.

J is TRBJ1-5 and V is TRBV27, with D hard to call. This CDR3 comprises 14 residues. Trimming removed 4 bases at V and 3 bases at J, with 10 bases between. Germline V gene data show CDR1 as MNHEY and CDR2 as SMNVEV (reference sequence). CDR3 sequence reads: CASSYSGDNQPQHF. The CDR3 coding sequence is TGTGCCAGCAGTTACTCAGGCGACAATCAGCCCCAGCATTTT.

The chain links TRBV5-4 to TRBJ2-2; 10 bases are shared with TRBD2. The V gene end was trimmed by 4 bases and the J gene end by 4 bases; junction bases not matched to a gene: 4. The CDR3 consists of 15 residues. CDR1 and CDR2 (germline): SGHNT, YYREEE (reference sequence). CDR3: CASSLAGVITGELFF. CDR3 DNA: TGTGCCAGCAGCCTAGCGGGAGTTATCACCGGGGAGCTGTTTTTT.

The chain recombines TRBV18 with TRBJ1-5; 7 bases fit TRBD1. The CDR3 consists of 13 residues. With 3 bases clipped from V and 6 bases from J, the junction kept 2 bases outside the gene matches. Germline CDR1 and CDR2: KGHSH and LQKENI. CDR3 coding DNA: TGTGCCAGCTCACCCCCAGGGGGTCAGCCCCAGCATTTT. It specifies CASSPPGGQPQHF.

This chain links TRBV30 with TRBJ1-1, with D possibly being TRBD1 (5 bases). Per germline, CDR1 GTSNPN and CDR2 SVGIG (reference sequence). This CDR3 comprises 14 residues. V gave up 3 bases and J gave up 0 bases, with 11 bases separating them. CDR3 nucleotide sequence: TGTGCCTGGAGCGCCGGGACTGTGAACACTGAAGCTTTCTTT. This encodes CAWSAGTVNTEAFF.

Note on this clone: This specimen includes other DNA sequences encoding the same CDR3. The chain recombines TRBV6-5 with TRBJ2-7; tentative D call: TRBD2 (5 bases). CDR3 length: 14 residues. Looked up from germline, CDR1 is MNHEY and CDR2 is SVGAGI. V dropped 0 bases and J dropped 1 base, with 7 bases sitting between them. The CDR3 protein is CASSYSSASYEQYF. The CDR3 DNA reads TGTGCCAGCAGTTACTCTAGCGCGTCCTACGAGCAGTACTTC.

This clone was found once. The V gene is TRBV18, the J gene TRBJ1-4, with 8 bases aligning to TRBD1. Unmatched junction bases numbered 13, after V lost 4 bases and J lost 0 bases. The CDR3 length is 19 residues. Germline CDR1 is KGHSH and CDR2 is LQKENI. DNA of the CDR3: TGTGCCAGCTCACTGCGACAGGGGACGGGAGTCACAACTAATGAAAAACTGTTTTTT. Protein: CASSLRQGTGVTTNEKLFF.

V usage is TRBV30 and J usage is TRBJ2-7; TRBD2 might be the D (6 bases). Trimming left V 2 bases short and J 2 bases short, with 16 bases between. Germline assignment: CDR1 GTSNPN and CDR2 SVGIG (reference sequence). CDR3 length equals 15 residues. The CDR3 nucleotides read TGTGCCTGGAGTCCCCTGGGAATAGCGGCCTACGAGCAGTACTTC. Residues: CAWSPLGIAAYEQYF.

This chain joins TRBV30 and TRBJ1-2, with 11 bases aligning to TRBD1. The V and J ends lost 3 bases and 6 bases, in that order; junction bases with no gene match: 3. This CDR3 contains 13 residues. Germline CDR1 is GTSNPN and CDR2 is SVGIG (reference sequence). The DNA for the CDR3 is TGTGCCTGGAGGAGGGGACAGGGGGATGGCTACACCTTC. As protein: CAWRRGQGDGYTF.

The chain links TRBV27 to TRBJ1-4; 7 bases are shared with TRBD1. J was trimmed by 4 bases and V by 3 bases; bases with no gene match: 5. Germline V gene sequence: CDR1 MNHEY, CDR2 SMNVEV (reference sequence). The CDR3 runs 15 residues. The CDR3 bases are TGTGCCAGCAGTTTCCGAGGACAGGTTAATGAAAAACTGTTTTTT. This gives the protein CASSFRGQVNEKLFF.

The chain carries TRBV7-6 and TRBJ2-1; D is possibly TRBD2 (6 bases). V dropped 2 bases and J dropped 2 bases, with 13 bases sitting between them. The CDR3 contains 16 residues. Germline V gene sequence: CDR1 SGHVS, CDR2 FNYEAQ. CDR3 coding DNA: TGTGCCAGCAGCTTACCAGCGGGCGGGACCTACAATGAGCAGTTCTTC. This gives the protein CASSLPAGGTYNEQFF.

J is TRBJ1-2 and V is TRBV19; possibly TRBD1 for D (6 bases). This CDR3 has 14 residues. With 5 bases removed from V and 5 bases from J, the gap between germline ends came to 15 bases. Germline V gene data show CDR1 as LNHDA and CDR2 as SQIVND (reference sequence). The CDR3 DNA reads as TGTGCCAGTAGTCACGCGGCAGGGGAATATGGCTACACCTTC. Its protein product is CASSHAAGEYGYTF. The variable domain in full, with the rest retrieved from reference TRBV19 and TRBJ1-2, is DGGITQSPKYLFRKEGQNVTLSCEQNLNHDAMYWYRQDPGQGLRLIYYSQIVNDFQKGDIAEGYSVSREKKESFPLTVTSAQKNPTAFYLCASSHAAGEYGYTFGSGTRLTVV.

V is TRBV6-4 and J is TRBJ2-2; D is ambiguous. The CDR3 is 13 residues long. Trimming removed 6 bases at V and 1 base at J, with 6 bases between. Germline V gene sequence: CDR1 MRHNA, CDR2 SNTAGT. The CDR3 protein is CASSSRNTGELFF. The CDR3 DNA is TGTGCCAGCAGCTCGAGGAACACCGGGGAGCTGTTTTTT.

The chain combines TRBV11-3 with TRBJ1-1; the D is unclear. Per germline, CDR1 SGHNT and CDR2 YENEEA. This CDR3 has 12 amino acids. V lost 6 bases and J lost 2, with 7 bases in between. CDR3 bases: TGTGCCAGCAGACACCAAAACACTGAAGCTTTCTTT. Translated, it gives CASRHQNTEAFF.

The rearrangement links TRBV20-1 to TRBJ1-5, with D hard to call. Germline V gene sequence: CDR1 DFQATT, CDR2 SNEGSKA (reference sequence). The germline V and J ends were trimmed by 5 bases and 9 bases, with 8 bases remaining between them. CDR3 length: 10 amino acids. The CDR3 DNA reads as TGCAGTGCTGGATCGGGGCCCCAGCATTTT. It encodes CSAGSGPQHF.

V is TRBV19 and J is TRBJ2-3, with 12 bases that match TRBD2. The CDR3 sequence is 15 residues long. Germline trimming cut 3 bases from V and 5 bases from J; bases unmatched to any gene: 3. The germline gives CDR1 LNHDA, CDR2 SQIVND (reference sequence). CDR3 DNA: TGTGCCAGTAGTATGTTGGGACTAGCGGGAGATACGCAGTATTTT. It specifies CASSMLGLAGDTQYF.

The chain carries TRBV4-3 and TRBJ2-2, with 12 nucleotides matching TRBD2. Trimming cost V 1 base and J 4 bases; bases outside gene matches: 4. The CDR3 has 17 amino acids. Germline CDR1 reads LGHNA; CDR2 reads YSLEER. The CDR3: CASSQVQLAGGTGELFF. For the CDR3, the DNA is TGCGCCAGCAGCCAAGTCCAACTAGCGGGAGGCACCGGGGAGCTGTTTTTT.

In its sample, this clone was seen a few times. V gene TRBV2 combines with J gene TRBJ2-7, with D hard to call. From germline, CDR1 is SNHLY and CDR2 FYNNEI. CDR3 length: 11 amino acids. Trimming left V 0 bases short and J 11 bases short, with 8 bases between. CDR3 bases: TGTGCCAGCAGTGAAGCGCTTCTAAAGTACTTC. It translates to CASSEALLKYF. Looking up the rest from reference TRBV2 and TRBJ2-7 gives the full variable domain: EPEVTQTPSHQVTQMGQEVILRCVPISNHLYFYWYRQILGQKVEFLVSFYNNEISEKSEIFDDQFSVERPDGSNFTLKIRSTKLEDSAMYFCASSEALLKYFGPGTRLTVT.

The chain recombines TRBV5-4 with TRBJ1-2; D not resolved. Germline V lookup: CDR1 SGHNT, CDR2 YYREEE (reference sequence). Trimming stripped 4 bases from V and 6 bases from J, with 16 bases between. The CDR3 runs 14 residues. The CDR3 DNA reads as TGTGCCAGCAGCCCGCCGGGCCCTAGCCATGGCTACACCTTC. Encoded protein: CASSPPGPSHGYTF.

The chain employs TRBV7-2 and TRBJ2-3; 10 bases match TRBD2. J was trimmed by 3 bases and V by 1 base; bases with no gene match: 7. Germline CDR1 reads SGHTA; CDR2 reads FQGNSA. This CDR3 has 17 residues. CDR3 protein: CASSLGPSGRETDTQYF. CDR3 in DNA: TGTGCCAGCAGCTTAGGCCCGAGCGGGAGGGAGACAGATACGCAGTATTTT.